Sequencing of this T cell receptor (beta chain) was carried out in a study of blood T cell repertoires in COVID-19. Study-level background: PBMCs, B-cell-depleted T cells, or T cells provided the cDNA or gDNA that made up the material.

Original handling: How many nucleated cells were present was estimated from reference gene primer amplification. Repertoires were generated with immunoSEQ multiplex PCR, while TCRdb's copy carries only in-frame clones and drops some. The DNA was the basis for D and trimming; V, J and clone size are from that table. Counted here are about 97,000 clones, 90% occurring once; the ten biggest clones make up 1.7%. Source material: peripheral blood. The TCR comes from a man aged 55-75 years with acute or convalescent COVID-19.

CDR3 in amino acids: CASRPGLAGGPMETQYF. Written as DNA, the CDR3 is TGCGCCAGCAGACCCGGACTAGCGGGGGGGCCCATGGAGACCCAGTACTTC. V is TRBV5-1 and J is TRBJ2-5, with 15 bases identical to TRBD2. The V gene end was trimmed by 5 bases and the J gene end by 5 bases; junction bases not matched to a gene: 10. The CDR3 has 17 amino acids. Germline values: CDR1 SGHRS, CDR2 YFSETQ.